This record looks at one T cell receptor beta chain sequence and its context. Its specificity is unknown. PCR was performed a second time for about 7 to 12 cycles using a sample-barcoded 5' primer and a J-beta primer mix. Tags on each cDNA molecule came from a template-switch adaptor with 12 random nucleotides. TCRdb independently ran MiXCR on the 5' RACE reads; one entry per CDR3 protein. The table includes hundreds of thousands of distinct CDR3 sequences, roughly 64% detected once. V shed 4 bases and J shed 0 bases, with 18 bases lying between them. The CDR3 covers 18 residues. Germline V gene data show CDR1 as ENHRY and CDR2 as SYGVKD. The data were obtained in a study of blood T cells in healthy people across ages. Study findings and constraints: Investigators viewed diversity estimates from one million T cells as underestimates, the study reported.

The authors drew about 9.5 milliliters of peripheral blood from each donor. V usage is TRBV10-3 and J usage is TRBJ2-2, with D perhaps given as TRBD1 or TRBD2 (5 bases each). This receptor was taken from a man under 40 in good health. Sequencing was performed on blood. The CDR3 sequence is CAISGALRGTSNTGELFF. The DNA for the CDR3 is TGTGCCATCAGTGGGGCGTTACGGGGCACCTCGAACACCGGGGAGCTGTTTTTT.